The sequence of this TCR beta chain was determined in a study of T cell repertoires in cytomegalovirus infection. For the study at large: Indications of both CMV infection and matching HLA type were provided by public TCR beta signatures.

Study results and limitations: Cumulative frequency (of public TCR beta family members) identified carriers of CMV plus the relevant HLA. HLA-C-restricted CMV clonotypes gave the most frequent clonotype in two of eight donors.

Each CDR3 protein gets one entry after TCRdb re-called the reads with MiXCR. The sample contains around 740,000 distinct CDR3 sequences, roughly 36% of which appear only once. The germline V gene has CDR1 MNHNY and CDR2 SVGAGI (reference sequence). The J segment lost 4 bases and the V segment lost 6 bases, leaving 5 bases of the junction unmatched. This CDR3 has 15 residues. In the case of this clonotype: Its target is unknown.

The clonotype originates from a human donor in good health (CMV status not recorded). Some clones in this sample may be carry-over from other donors' samples. The chain links TRBV6-6 to TRBJ2-3; 12 bases align to TRBD2. Sequencing used PBMCs. CDR3 protein: CASRSTSGGPDTQYF. Written as DNA, the CDR3 is TGTGCCAGCAGGTCCACTAGCGGGGGGCCAGATACGCAGTATTTT.